The 15 T cell receptor beta chains reported below all come from one sample, sequenced in a study of cytomegalovirus exposure and HLA in healthy donors. Method: immunoSEQ multiplex PCR; TCRdb's copy keeps in-frame clones and lacks some. The table has 120,000 or so clones, around 86% seen once. Sequences were obtained from PBMCs. These receptors came from a woman between 18 and 29 years old in good health and CMV-seronegative.

The rearrangement uses TRBV18 and TRBJ1-2, with D possibly matching TRBD1 (6 bases). The CDR3 runs 17 residues. Deletions cut 1 base from V and 4 bases from J, with 19 bases between. The V gene's germline CDR1 is KGHSH and CDR2 LQKENI. The CDR3 protein is CASSPRDAGAFVYGYTF. In nucleotides, the CDR3 is TGTGCCAGCTCACCACGGGACGCGGGGGCTTTCGTCTATGGCTACACCTTC.

The V call is TRBV7-8, the J call TRBJ2-1; 10 nucleotides line up with TRBD2. Looked up from germline, CDR1 is SGHVS and CDR2 is FQNEAQ. V lost 3 bases, J lost 5 bases, and 7 bases stayed unmatched. The CDR3 runs 16 residues. The CDR3 protein is CASSFLRLAGDNEQFF. The CDR3 DNA follows: TGTGCCAGCAGCTTCTTGCGGCTAGCGGGAGACAATGAGCAGTTCTTC.

The rearrangement uses TRBV7-2 and TRBJ2-5, with 14 bases matching TRBD2. Germline CDR1 SGHTA, CDR2 FQGNSA. The CDR3 contains 16 residues. Unmatched junction bases numbered 6, after V lost 4 bases and J lost 5 bases. The CDR3, as DNA: TGTGCCAGCAGCTCGACTAGCGGGAGGGCCGGTGAGACCCAGTACTTC. This sequence encodes CASSSTSGRAGETQYF.

The chain couples TRBV6-5 to TRBJ1-2; TRBD1 agrees at 7 bases. Trimming removed 8 bases from V and 4 bases from J; junction bases left unmatched: 7. The germline CDR1 and CDR2 sequences are MNHEY and SVGAGI. This CDR3 is 13 amino acids long. CDR3 sequence (DNA): TGTGCCAGCGGTACTGGGACAGCCTATGGCTACACCTTC. Protein product: CASGTGTAYGYTF.

This chain joins TRBV28 and TRBJ1-2; 8 bases are a match to TRBD1. Germline assignment: CDR1 MDHEN and CDR2 SYDVKM. Trimming removed 5 bases from V and 9 bases from J; junction bases left unmatched: 5. The CDR3 totals 12 residues. The CDR3 sequence is CASSLDRDSYTF. The CDR3 DNA reads as TGTGCCAGCAGTCTGGACAGGGATAGCTACACCTTC.

The chain combines TRBV10-1 with TRBJ1-5; D is unresolved. The V gene lost 0 bases and the J gene lost 0 bases, with 9 bases spanning the gap. The CDR3 length is 16 residues. Germline V gene lookup returns CDR1 WNHNN and CDR2 SYGVQD (reference sequence). The CDR3 loop reads CASSESKRVSNQPQHF. CDR3 nucleotides: TGCGCCAGCAGTGAGTCGAAACGGGTTAGCAATCAGCCCCAGCATTTT.

This chain connects TRBV6-4 to TRBJ2-7; the match to TRBD2 covers 10 bases. CDR1 and CDR2 from the germline V gene are MRHNA and SNTAGT. This CDR3 region has 17 residues. Trimming cost V 2 bases and J 2 bases; bases outside gene matches: 9. The CDR3 loop is CASSDQLAGAFTYEQYF. The DNA for the CDR3 is TGTGCCAGCAGTGACCAGCTAGCGGGAGCATTCACCTACGAGCAGTACTTC.

This chain links TRBV11-2 with TRBJ2-1; TRBD2 agrees at 8 bases. Per the germline V gene, CDR1 is SGHAT and CDR2 is FQNNGV. CDR3 length equals 16 residues. V lost 2 bases, J lost 3 bases, and 6 bases stayed unmatched. CDR3 amino acids: CASSLQAGEVYNEQFF. In DNA, the CDR3 is TGTGCCAGCAGCTTACAAGCGGGAGAGGTCTACAATGAGCAGTTCTTC. Using reference TRBV11-2 and TRBJ2-1 for the parts outside the CDR3, the full variable domain is EAGVAQSPRYKIIEKRQSVAFWCNPISGHATLYWYQQILGQGPKLLIQFQNNGVVDDSQLPKDRFSAERLKGVDSTLKIQPAKLEDSAVYLCASSLQAGEVYNEQFFGPGTRLTVL.

The chain carries TRBV21-1 and TRBJ2-1; TRBD2, the table's D call, was not compared with the DNA. TRBV21-1 is flagged as a pseudogene. CDR3 length: 14 amino acids. CDR3 sequence reads: CASSDGRTGNEQFF. The CDR3 bases are TGTGCCAGCAGCGACGGACGGACTGGAAATGAGCAGTTCTTC.

The chain employs TRBV9 and TRBJ2-2, with D uncertain. The V end was cut by 4 bases, the J end by 1 base, with 5 bases between. The CDR3 sequence is 13 residues long. Germline V gene lookup returns CDR1 SGDLS and CDR2 YYNGEE. The CDR3: CASSPGNTGELFF. The CDR3 DNA is TGTGCCAGCAGCCCAGGGAACACCGGGGAGCTGTTTTTT.

The chain combines TRBV5-6 with TRBJ2-2; 7 bases fit TRBD2. V lost 5 bases, J lost 4 bases, and 11 bases stayed unmatched. CDR3 size: 16 residues. Looked up from germline, CDR1 is SGHDT and CDR2 is YYEEEE. CDR3 sequence: CASSRSPWGGTGELFF. In DNA form, the CDR3 reads TGTGCCAGCAGTCGAAGTCCCTGGGGGGGCACCGGGGAGCTGTTTTTT.

This chain uses TRBV29-1 with TRBJ1-2; 10 nucleotides agree with TRBD1. Germline values: CDR1 SQVTM, CDR2 ANQGSEA. Trimming cost V 6 bases and J 8 bases; bases outside gene matches: 9. The CDR3 runs 13 residues. CDR3 nucleotides: TGCAGCGTAGCCGGGACAGGGGAGATGGGCTACACCTTC. This codes for CSVAGTGEMGYTF.

The chain couples TRBV5-5 to TRBJ2-3; possibly TRBD1 for D (6 bases). Per germline, CDR1 SGHKS and CDR2 YYEKEE (reference sequence). Trimming stripped 0 bases from V and 6 bases from J, with 17 bases between. The CDR3 length is 16 residues. The DNA of the CDR3 is TGTGCCAGCAGCTTGGAAGGGGGTTGGTCCAAGGATACGCAGTATTTT. Translation: CASSLEGGWSKDTQYF.

V usage is TRBV7-5 and J usage is TRBJ2-7; the table assigns TRBD2, which was not confirmed against the DNA. TRBV7-5 is an annotated pseudogene. This CDR3 contains 13 residues. Written as DNA, the CDR3 is TGTGCCAGAAGCTTAGACGGTCTACGCGAGCAGTACTTC. It codes for CARSLDGLREQYF.

The chain couples TRBV18 to TRBJ2-2, with D possibly matching TRBD1 (6 bases). CDR1 and CDR2 (germline): KGHSH, LQKENI. The V gene lost 2 bases and the J gene lost 3 bases, with 7 bases spanning the gap. This CDR3 has 14 residues. The CDR3 region has the DNA TGTGCCAGCTCACCAGCAGGGGACACCGGGGAGCTGTTTTTT. It specifies CASSPAGDTGELFF. Filled out from reference TRBV18 and TRBJ2-2, the complete variable domain reads NAGVMQNPRHLVRRRGQEARLRCSPMKGHSHVYWYRQLPEEGLKFMVYLQKENIIDESGMPKERFSAEFPKEGPSILRIQQVVRGDSAAYFCASSPAGDTGELFFGEGSRLTVL.